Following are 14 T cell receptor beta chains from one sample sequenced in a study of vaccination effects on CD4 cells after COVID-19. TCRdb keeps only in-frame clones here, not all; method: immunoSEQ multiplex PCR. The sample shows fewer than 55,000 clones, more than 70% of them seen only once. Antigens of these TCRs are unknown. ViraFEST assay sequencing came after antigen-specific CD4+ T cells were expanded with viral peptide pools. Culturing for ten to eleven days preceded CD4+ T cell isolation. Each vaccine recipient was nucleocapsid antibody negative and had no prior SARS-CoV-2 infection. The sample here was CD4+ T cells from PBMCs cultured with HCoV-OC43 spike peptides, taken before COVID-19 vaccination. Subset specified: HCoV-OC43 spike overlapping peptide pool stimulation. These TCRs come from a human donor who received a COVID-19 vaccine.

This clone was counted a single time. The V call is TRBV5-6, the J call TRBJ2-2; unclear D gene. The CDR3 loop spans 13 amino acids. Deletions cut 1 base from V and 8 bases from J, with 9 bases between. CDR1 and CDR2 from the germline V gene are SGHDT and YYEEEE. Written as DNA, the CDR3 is TGTGCCAGCAGCTTGCGCCCGGCAGGGGAGCTGTTTTTT. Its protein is CASSLRPAGELFF.

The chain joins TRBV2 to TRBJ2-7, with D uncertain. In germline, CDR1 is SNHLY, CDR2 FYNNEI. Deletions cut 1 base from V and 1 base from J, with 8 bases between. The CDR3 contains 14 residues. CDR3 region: CASSEGRGSYEQYV. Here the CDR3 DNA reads TGTGCCAGCAGTGAAGGACGCGGTTCCTACGAGCAGTACGTC.

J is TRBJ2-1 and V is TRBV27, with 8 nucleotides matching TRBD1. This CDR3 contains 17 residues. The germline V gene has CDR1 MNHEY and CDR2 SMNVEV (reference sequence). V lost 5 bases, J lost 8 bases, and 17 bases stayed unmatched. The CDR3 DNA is TGTGCCAGCAGTGACTGGTCCGGGAGCCAGGGGGCCCATGAGCAGTTCTTC. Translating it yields CASSDWSGSQGAHEQFF.

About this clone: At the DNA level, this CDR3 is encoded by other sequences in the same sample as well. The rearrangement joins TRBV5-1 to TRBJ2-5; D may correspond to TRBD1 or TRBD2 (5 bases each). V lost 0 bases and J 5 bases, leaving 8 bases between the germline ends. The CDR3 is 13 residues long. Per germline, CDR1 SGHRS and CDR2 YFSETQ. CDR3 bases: TGCGCCAGCAGCTTGGATCGGGGCGAGACCCAGTACTTC. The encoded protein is CASSLDRGETQYF. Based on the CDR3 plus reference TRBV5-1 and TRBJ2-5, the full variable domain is KAGVTQTPRYLIKTRGQQVTLSCSPISGHRSVSWYQQTPGQGLQFLFEYFSETQRNKGNFPGRFSGRQFSNSRSEMNVSTLELGDSALYLCASSLDRGETQYFGPGTRLLVL.

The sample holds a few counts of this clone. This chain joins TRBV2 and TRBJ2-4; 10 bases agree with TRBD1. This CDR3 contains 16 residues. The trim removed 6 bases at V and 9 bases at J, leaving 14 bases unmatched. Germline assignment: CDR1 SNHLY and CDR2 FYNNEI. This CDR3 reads CASSGGPGQGKSIQYF. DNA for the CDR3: TGTGCCAGCAGCGGGGGCCCGGGACAGGGGAAGAGCATTCAGTACTTC.

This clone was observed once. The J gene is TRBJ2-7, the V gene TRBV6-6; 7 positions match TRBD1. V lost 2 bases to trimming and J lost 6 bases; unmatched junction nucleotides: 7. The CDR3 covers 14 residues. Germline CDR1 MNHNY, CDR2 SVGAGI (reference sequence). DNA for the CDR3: TGTGCCAGCAGTTACCTCACAGGGGCGGGCGAGCAGTACGTC. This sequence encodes CASSYLTGAGEQYV.

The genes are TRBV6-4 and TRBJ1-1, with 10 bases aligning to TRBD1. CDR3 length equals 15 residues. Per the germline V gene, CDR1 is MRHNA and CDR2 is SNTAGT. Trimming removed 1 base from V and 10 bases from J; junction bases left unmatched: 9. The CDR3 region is CASSDYPGTGASAFF. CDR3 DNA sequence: TGTGCCAGCAGTGACTACCCCGGGACAGGGGCCTCAGCTTTCTTT.

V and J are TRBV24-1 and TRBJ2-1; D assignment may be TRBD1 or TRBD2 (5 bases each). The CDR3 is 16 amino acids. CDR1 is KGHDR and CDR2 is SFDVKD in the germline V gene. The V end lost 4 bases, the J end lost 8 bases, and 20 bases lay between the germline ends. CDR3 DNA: TGTGCCACCAGTGACCCATCCGGGGACCCTTTGGATGAGCAGTTCTTC. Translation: CATSDPSGDPLDEQFF.

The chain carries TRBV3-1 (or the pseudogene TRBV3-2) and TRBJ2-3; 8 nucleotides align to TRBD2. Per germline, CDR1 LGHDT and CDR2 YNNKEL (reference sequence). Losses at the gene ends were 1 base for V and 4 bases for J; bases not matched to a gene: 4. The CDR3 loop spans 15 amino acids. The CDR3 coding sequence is TGTGCCAGCAGCCAAGGGGGACTAGTGGCAGATACGCAGTATTTT. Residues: CASSQGGLVADTQYF.

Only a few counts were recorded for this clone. The CDR3 spells CASSPGYENYGYTF. CDR3 in DNA: TGTGCCAGCTCACCCGGGTATGAGAACTATGGCTACACCTTC. J is TRBJ1-2 and V is TRBV18; D not certain. V lost 3 bases, J lost 2 bases, and 10 bases lay in between. Germline loops: CDR1 KGHSH, CDR2 LQKENI. The CDR3 length is 14 residues.

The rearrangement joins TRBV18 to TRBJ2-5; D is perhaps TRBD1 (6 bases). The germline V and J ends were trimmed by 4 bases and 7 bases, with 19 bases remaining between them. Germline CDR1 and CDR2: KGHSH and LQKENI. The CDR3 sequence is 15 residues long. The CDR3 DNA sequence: TGTGCCAGCTCACGGACAGCCGGAGCAGAAGTGACCCAGTACTTC. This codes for CASSRTAGAEVTQYF. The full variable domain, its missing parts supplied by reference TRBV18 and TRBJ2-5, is NAGVMQNPRHLVRRRGQEARLRCSPMKGHSHVYWYRQLPEEGLKFMVYLQKENIIDESGMPKERFSAEFPKEGPSILRIQQVVRGDSAAYFCASSRTAGAEVTQYFGPGTRLLVL.

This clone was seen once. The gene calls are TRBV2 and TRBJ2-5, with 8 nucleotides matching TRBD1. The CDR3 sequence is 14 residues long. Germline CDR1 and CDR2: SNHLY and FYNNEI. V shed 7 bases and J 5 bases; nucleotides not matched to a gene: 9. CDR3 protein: CASTLQGAQETQYF. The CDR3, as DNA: TGTGCCAGCACGCTTCAGGGGGCGCAGGAGACCCAGTACTTC.

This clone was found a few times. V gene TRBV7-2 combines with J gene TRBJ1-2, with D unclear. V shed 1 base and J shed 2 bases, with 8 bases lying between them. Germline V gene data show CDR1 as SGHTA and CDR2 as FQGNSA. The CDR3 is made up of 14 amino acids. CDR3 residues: CASSLGGRNYGYTF. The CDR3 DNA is TGTGCCAGCAGCTTAGGAGGACGGAACTATGGCTACACCTTC.

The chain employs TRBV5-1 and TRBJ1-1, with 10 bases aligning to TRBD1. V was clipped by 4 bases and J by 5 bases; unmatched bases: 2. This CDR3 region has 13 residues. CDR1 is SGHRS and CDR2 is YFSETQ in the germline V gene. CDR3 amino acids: CASSDRGRTEAFF. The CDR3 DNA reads TGCGCCAGCAGCGACAGGGGGCGAACTGAAGCTTTCTTT.